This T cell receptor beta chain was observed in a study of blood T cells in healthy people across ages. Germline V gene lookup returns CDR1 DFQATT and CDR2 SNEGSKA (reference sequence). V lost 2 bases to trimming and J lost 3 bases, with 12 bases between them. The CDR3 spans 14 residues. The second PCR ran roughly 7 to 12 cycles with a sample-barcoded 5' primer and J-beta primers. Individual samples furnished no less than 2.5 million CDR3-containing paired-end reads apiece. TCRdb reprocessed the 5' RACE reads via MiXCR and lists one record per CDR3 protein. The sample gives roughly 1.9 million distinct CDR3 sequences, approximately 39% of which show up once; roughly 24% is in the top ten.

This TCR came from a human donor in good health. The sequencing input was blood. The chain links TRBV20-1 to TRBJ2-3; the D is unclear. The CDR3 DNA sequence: TGCAGTGCTAGATCCCAGTTTGGGACAGATACGCAGTATTTT. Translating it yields CSARSQFGTDTQYF.